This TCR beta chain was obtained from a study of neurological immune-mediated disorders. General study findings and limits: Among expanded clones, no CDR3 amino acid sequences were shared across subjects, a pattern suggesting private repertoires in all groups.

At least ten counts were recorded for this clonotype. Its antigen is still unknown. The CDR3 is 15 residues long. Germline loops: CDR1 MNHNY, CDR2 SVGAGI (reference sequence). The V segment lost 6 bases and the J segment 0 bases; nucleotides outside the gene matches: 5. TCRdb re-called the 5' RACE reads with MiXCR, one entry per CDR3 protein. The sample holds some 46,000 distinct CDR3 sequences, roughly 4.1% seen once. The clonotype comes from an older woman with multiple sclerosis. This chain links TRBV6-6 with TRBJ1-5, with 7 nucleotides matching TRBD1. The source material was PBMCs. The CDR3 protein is CASRGQAYSNQPQHF. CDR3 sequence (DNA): TGTGCCAGCAGAGGACAGGCCTATAGCAATCAGCCCCAGCATTTT.